Sequencing of this T cell receptor (beta chain) was carried out in a study of cytomegalovirus exposure and HLA in healthy donors. The study, taken as a whole, reports: Among the CMV-associated chains, three were confirmed in vitro as specific for CMV antigens. Reported results showed that the classifier diagnosed cytomegalovirus status with high specificity and sensitivity. A later analysis linked a missense variant in DCLRE1C to the trimming of TCR beta V and J genes.

About this clone: Its antigen is unidentified.

A multiplex PCR was run with 60 Vbeta primers and 13 Jbeta primers. Data came from immunoSEQ multiplex PCR; TCRdb stores just in-frame clones and leaves some out. The profile shows 100,000 to 140,000 clones, around 80% of them singletons. CDR1 is SQVTM, CDR2 ANQGSEA, per germline. The CDR3 length is 13 residues. The germline V and J ends were trimmed by 4 bases and 4 bases, with 13 bases remaining between them. V gene TRBV29-1 combines with J gene TRBJ1-1, with D uncertain. The receptor's source is a man younger than 40 in good health and CMV-seropositive. Sequencing input: PBMCs. CDR3 nucleotide sequence: TGCAGCGTTGGTGGCAGTCTGGCCACTGAAGCTTTCTTT. Its protein is CSVGGSLATEAFF.